Listed here are 5 T cell receptor beta chains from one sample, sequenced in a study of blood T cell repertoires in COVID-19. Generated by immunoSEQ multiplex PCR, the TCRdb table keeps only in-frame clones and is missing some. The sample carries over 200,000 clones, over 80% recorded once. The specimen was peripheral blood. These receptors were taken from a human donor in a cohort sampled during active COVID-19.

This sequence joins TRBV11-2 and TRBJ2-5; the D gene is possibly TRBD1 (5 bases). This CDR3 region has 13 residues. Trimming removed 6 bases at V and 5 bases at J, with 13 bases between. In germline, CDR1 is SGHAT, CDR2 FQNNGV. Here the CDR3 DNA reads TGTGCCAGCAGTCCAGGGTCGTCCGAGACCCAGTACTTC. This translates into CASSPGSSETQYF.

In its sample, this clone was seen once. This sequence joins TRBV28 and TRBJ1-1; D call uncertain. Germline assignment: CDR1 MDHEN and CDR2 SYDVKM. This CDR3 has 11 amino acids. Between the trimmed V and J ends, which lost 7 bases and 11 bases, there was a span of 14 bases. The CDR3, as DNA: TGTGCCAGCACCATGGAGGGTCGGGCTTTCTTT. Translating it yields CASTMEGRAFF.

DNA for the CDR3: TGTGCCAGCAGTACCCGACAGGCCTACGAGCAGTACTTC. The encoded protein is CASSTRQAYEQYF. The chain employs TRBV27 and TRBJ2-7; D is possibly TRBD1 (6 bases). This CDR3 is 13 amino acids long. CDR1 is MNHEY and CDR2 is SMNVEV in the germline V gene (reference sequence). V was cut by 5 bases and J by 2 bases, with 10 bases left in between.

Comment on this clone: Other DNA sequences in this specimen translate into the identical CDR3. The genes are TRBV18 and TRBJ2-7; D might be TRBD1 (6 bases). The germline CDR1 and CDR2 sequences are KGHSH and LQKENI. Deletions cut 0 bases from V and 4 bases from J, with 7 bases between. This CDR3 comprises 13 residues. The CDR3 is CASSPPRGYEQYF. The CDR3 DNA reads TGTGCCAGCTCACCACCGAGGGGGTACGAGCAGTACTTC.

This chain connects TRBV4-3 to TRBJ2-7; 7 positions agree with TRBD1. Germline V gene sequence: CDR1 LGHNA, CDR2 YSLEER. The CDR3 length is 15 residues. V trimming: 1 base; J trimming: 7 bases; junction bases outside the gene matches: 10. This chain's CDR3 is CASSQADRDAGEQYF. The CDR3 DNA reads TGCGCCAGCAGCCAAGCCGACAGGGATGCTGGGGAGCAGTACTTC.